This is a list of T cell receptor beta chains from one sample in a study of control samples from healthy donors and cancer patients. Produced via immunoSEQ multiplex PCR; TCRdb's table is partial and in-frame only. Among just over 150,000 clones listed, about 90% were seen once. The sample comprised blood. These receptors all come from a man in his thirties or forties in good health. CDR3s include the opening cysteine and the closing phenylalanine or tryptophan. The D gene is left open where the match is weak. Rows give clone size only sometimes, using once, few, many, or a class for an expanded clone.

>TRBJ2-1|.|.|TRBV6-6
TGTGCCAGCAGATGGACTTTAAGCTCCTACAATGAGCAGTTCTTC
CASRWTLSSYNEQFF
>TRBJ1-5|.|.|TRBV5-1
TGCGCCAGCAGCTCGGGGGGGATTGGGCAGCCCCAGCATTTT
CASSSGGIGQPQHF
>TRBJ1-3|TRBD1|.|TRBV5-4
TGTGCCAGCAGCACAACTCCTAAGACAGGGTCGAACACCATATATTTT
CASSTTPKTGSNTIYF
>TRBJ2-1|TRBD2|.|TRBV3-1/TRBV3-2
TGTGCCAGCAGCCAAGGGATAGAGCGGGAGGGTTACAATGAGCAGTTCTTC
CASSQGIEREGYNEQFF
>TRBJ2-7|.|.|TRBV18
TGTGCCAGCTCACCACCTGGGCAGGGCTACGAGCAGTACTTC
CASSPPGQGYEQYF
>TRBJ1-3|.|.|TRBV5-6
TGTGCCAGCATTCAGTTCTCGGGCGGAAACACCATATATTTT
CASIQFSGGNTIYF
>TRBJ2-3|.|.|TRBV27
TGTGCCAGCAGTTGGCGGGGGCCCACAGATACGCAGTATTTT
CASSWRGPTDTQYF
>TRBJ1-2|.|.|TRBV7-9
TGTGCCAGCAGCTTTTCTGCCACAGAGAACTATGGCTACACCTTC
CASSFSATENYGYTF
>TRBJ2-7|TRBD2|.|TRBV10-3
TGTGCCATTCTAGCGGGAGGCTCTCAGAACGAGCAGTACTTC
CAILAGGSQNEQYF
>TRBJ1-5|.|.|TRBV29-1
TGCAGCGTTGGATTGGGTCGGGATCAGCCCCAGCATTTT
CSVGLGRDQPQHF
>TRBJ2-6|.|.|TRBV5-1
TGCGCCAGCAGCTTGACCCACTCTGGGGCCAACGTCCTGACTTTC
CASSLTHSGANVLTF
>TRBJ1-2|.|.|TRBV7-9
TGTGCCAGCAGCTTACGACAGATGTATGGCTACACCTTC
CASSLRQMYGYTF
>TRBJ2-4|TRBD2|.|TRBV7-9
TGTGCCAGCAGCTTAGTGGTAGCGGGAGAAAGAGACATTCAGTACTTC
CASSLVVAGERDIQYF
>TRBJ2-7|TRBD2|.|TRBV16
TGTGCCAGCAGCCAATCGGGGCTAGCGGGCTACGAGCAGTACTTC
CASSQSGLAGYEQYF
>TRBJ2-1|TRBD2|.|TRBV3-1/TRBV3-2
TGTGCCACTACAATAGCGGGGAAAACCTACAATGAGCAGTTCTTC
CATTIAGKTYNEQFF
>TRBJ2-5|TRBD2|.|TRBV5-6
TGTGCCAGCAGCCGCCGGACTAGCGGAACCCAAGAGACCCAGTACTTC
CASSRRTSGTQETQYF
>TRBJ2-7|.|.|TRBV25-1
TGTGCCACCGAGGGAACAGGAGCGTCCTACGAGCAGTACTTC
CATEGTGASYEQYF
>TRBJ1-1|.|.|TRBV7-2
TGTGCCAGCAGCTTGTTCTCGGGGGGCACTGAAGCTTTCTTT
CASSLFSGGTEAFF
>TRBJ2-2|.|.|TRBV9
TGTGCCAGCAGCGTAGTTCCCGGAACCGGGGAGCTGTTTTTT
CASSVVPGTGELFF
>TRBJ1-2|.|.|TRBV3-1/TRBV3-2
TGTGCCAGCAGCCAAAGGACGGGATACTATGGCTACACCTTC
CASSQRTGYYGYTF
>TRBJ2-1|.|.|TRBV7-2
TGTGCCAGCAGTTTCCCAAATGAGCAGTTCTTC
CASSFPNEQFF
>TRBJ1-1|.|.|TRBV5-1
TGCGCCAGCAGCTTGGGATCCGAAGCTTTCTTT
CASSLGSEAFF
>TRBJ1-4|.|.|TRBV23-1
TGCGCCAGCAGTCAATCGGCTGGGGCAACTAATGAAAAACTGTTTTTT
CASSQSAGATNEKLFF
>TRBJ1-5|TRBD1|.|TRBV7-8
TGTGCCAGCAGCTTATGGTGGGACAGGGGAAGCAATCAGCCCCAGCATTTT
CASSLWWDRGSNQPQHF
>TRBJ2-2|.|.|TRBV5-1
TGCGCCAGCAGCAGGTTCGGGGGGAACACCGGGGAGCTGTTTTTT
CASSRFGGNTGELFF
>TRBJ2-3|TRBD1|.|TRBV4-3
TGCGCCAGCAGCCAAGGGACAGGGGTTCCAGATACGCAGTATTTT
CASSQGTGVPDTQYF
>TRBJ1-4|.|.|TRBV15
TGTGCCACCAGCAGCCTTCCGGGGAAGGATGAAAAACTGTTTTTT
CATSSLPGKDEKLFF
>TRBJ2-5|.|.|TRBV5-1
TGCGCCAGCAGCTTGTTTGACGGGGAGGAGACCCAGTACTTC
CASSLFDGEETQYF
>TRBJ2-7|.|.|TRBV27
TGTGCCAGCAGGCCCCCGACTCACCTGGGCTCCTACGAGCAGTACTTC
CASRPPTHLGSYEQYF
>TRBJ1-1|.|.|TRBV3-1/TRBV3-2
TGTGCCAGCAGCCAAAACCCACAGGGAGCTGAAGCTTTCTTT
CASSQNPQGAEAFF
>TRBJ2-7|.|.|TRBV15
TGTGCCACCAGCAGAGATTGGGTCGGGGTGCAAGAGCAGTACTTC
CATSRDWVGVQEQYF
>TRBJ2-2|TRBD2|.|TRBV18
TGTGCCAGCTCACCGTGGGCCGGGGGGACCGGGGAGCTGTTTTTT
CASSPWAGGTGELFF
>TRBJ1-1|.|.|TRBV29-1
TGCAGCGTTGAAGATCCTGGGGGGTACACTGAAGCTTTCTTT
CSVEDPGGYTEAFF
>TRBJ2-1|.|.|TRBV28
TGTGCCAGCAGTTTTCCTCTCCTACATGAGCAGTTCTTC
CASSFPLLHEQFF
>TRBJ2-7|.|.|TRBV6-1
TGTGCCAGCAGTGAAGGGACCAGATACTACGAGCAGTACTTC
CASSEGTRYYEQYF
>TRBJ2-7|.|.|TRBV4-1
TGCGCCAGCAGCTTCCTCGACAGGTCCACCTACGAGCAGTACTTC
CASSFLDRSTYEQYF
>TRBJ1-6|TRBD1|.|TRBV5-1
TGCGCCAGCAGCTTGGAGGACAGGCGGAATTCACCCCTCCACTTT
CASSLEDRRNSPLHF
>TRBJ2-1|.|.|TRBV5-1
TGCGCCAGCAGCTACAGGGTGGATCACAATGAGCAGTTCTTC
CASSYRVDHNEQFF
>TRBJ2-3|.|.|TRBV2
TGTGCCAGCAGTGCTGCGCTCTTAGACGATACGCAGTATTTT
CASSAALLDDTQYF
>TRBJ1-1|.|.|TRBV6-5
TGTGCCAGCAGTTACTCGACGGTTGCTGAAGCTTTCTTT
CASSYSTVAEAFF
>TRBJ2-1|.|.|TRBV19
TGTGCCAGTAGCCCCCCCCGCCTACCTCCGGGCAATGAGCAGTTCTTC
CASSPPRLPPGNEQFF
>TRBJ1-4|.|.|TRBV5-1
TGCGCCAGCAGCCTCAGTACAGGGCGATCGAGTGAAAAACTGTTTTTT
CASSLSTGRSSEKLFF
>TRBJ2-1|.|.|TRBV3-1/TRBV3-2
TGTGCCAGCAGTTTAATCTACAATGAGCAGTTCTTC
CASSLIYNEQFF
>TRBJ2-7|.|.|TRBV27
TGTGCCAGCAGTTTTAGGGGGGCCCGGGGGTCCTACGAGCAGTACTTC
CASSFRGARGSYEQYF
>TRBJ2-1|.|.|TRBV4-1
TGCGCCAGCAGCCAAGATTTTGGCGGGATTTACAATGAGCAGTTCTTC
CASSQDFGGIYNEQFF
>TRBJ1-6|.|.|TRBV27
TGTGCCAGCAACTCTAGGGCCTATAATTCACCCCTCCACTTT
CASNSRAYNSPLHF
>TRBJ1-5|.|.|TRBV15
TGTGCCACCAGCAGAGATCTTAATGTGGAGGTAGGACAGCCCCAGCATTTT
CATSRDLNVEVGQPQHF
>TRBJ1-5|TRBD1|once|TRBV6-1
TGTGCCAGCAGTGAGGGGACAGGGAGCAATCAGCCCCAGCATTTT
CASSEGTGSNQPQHF
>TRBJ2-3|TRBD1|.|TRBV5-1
TGCGCCAGTGGGACAGGGCCTAGCACAGATACGCAGTATTTT
CASGTGPSTDTQYF
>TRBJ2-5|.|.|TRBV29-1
TGCAGCGTCCAAATGACAGAAAGGTCCGGCCAGTACTTC
CSVQMTERSGQYF
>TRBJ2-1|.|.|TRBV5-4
TGTGCCAGCAGCTTGTCCAGAAACAACAATGAGCAGTTCTTC
CASSLSRNNNEQFF